These 18 T cell receptor beta chains share one sample of origin, sequenced in a study of regulatory T cells in long-lasting Graves disease. Arm-PCR of CDR3 regions with iRepertoire HTBI primers generated TCR beta libraries. TCRdb re-derived calls from the multiplex PCR reads in MiXCR, one entry per CDR3 protein. The table includes a few hundred thousand distinct CDR3 sequences, around 22% detected once. Time point here: persistent/refractory GD, antithyroid drugs over 5 years with positive TRAb. With RNA extracted from PBMCs as input, the TCR library was made. This sample comprised peripheral blood mononuclear cells (PBMCs), obtained when the disease was refractory, from a patient treated with antithyroid drugs. The source is a female donor with Graves disease.

The chain recombines TRBV30 with TRBJ1-1, with D maybe TRBD1 (5 bases). Germline values: CDR1 GTSNPN, CDR2 SVGIG (reference sequence). With 3 bases removed from V and 5 bases from J, the gap between germline ends came to 7 bases. The CDR3 is 11 amino acids. The chain's CDR3 is CAWSRETEAFF. CDR3 DNA: TGTGCCTGGAGCAGGGAGACTGAAGCTTTCTTT.

Regarding this clonotype: This may be a read error, as it is one base from a much larger clone. The chain links TRBV6-5 to TRBJ2-7; D is possibly TRBD2 (6 bases). This CDR3 has 13 residues. Germline V gene sequence: CDR1 MNHEY, CDR2 SVGAGI. Trimming left V 2 bases short and J 6 bases short, with 11 bases between. The CDR3 is CASSYGWDSEQYF. The CDR3 coding sequence is TGTGCCAGCAGTTACGGTTGGGACTCCGAGCAGTACTTC.

J is TRBJ2-7 and V is TRBV6-5, with 8 positions matching TRBD1. Trimming cost V 2 bases and J 7 bases; bases outside gene matches: 4. The CDR3 runs to 13 residues. The V gene's germline CDR1 is MNHEY and CDR2 SVGAGI. The CDR3 spells CASSYVRGLEQYF. The CDR3 region has the DNA TGTGCCAGCAGTTACGTCAGGGGGCTTGAGCAGTACTTC.

The J gene is TRBJ2-4, the V gene TRBV29-1; D is uncertain. The germline V gene encodes CDR1 SQVTM and CDR2 ANQGSEA. CDR3 length: 14 amino acids. V was trimmed by 6 bases and J by 0 bases, leaving 12 bases between them. The CDR3 loop is CSVQDSGAKNIQYF. CDR3 coding DNA: TGCAGCGTCCAGGATTCGGGAGCCAAAAACATTCAGTACTTC.

The chain uses TRBV6-1 and TRBJ2-1, with TRBD2 identical over 7 bases. V gave up 4 bases and J gave up 4 bases; unmatched junction bases: 4. Per germline, CDR1 MNHNS and CDR2 SASEGT. The CDR3 extends over 14 amino acids. The CDR3 coding sequence is TGTGCCAGCAGTGCGCGGGAGAAATACAATGAGCAGTTCTTC. The encoded protein is CASSAREKYNEQFF.

V is TRBV6-1 and J is TRBJ1-1; 9 bases are shared with TRBD1. The CDR3 spans 15 residues. Germline-derived CDR1 and CDR2 are MNHNS and SASEGT. The junction had 14 bases not matched to a gene; V was cut back by 11 bases and J by 4 bases. DNA of the CDR3: TGTGCCTCCTACAGGGGGCCCGGAGTGAGCACTGAAGCTTTCTTT. This codes for CASYRGPGVSTEAFF.

In this sample, this clonotype turned up many times. The chain couples TRBV12-3 or TRBV12-4 to TRBJ1-6; D call uncertain. This CDR3 has 13 amino acids. With 0 bases removed from V and 8 bases from J, the gap between germline ends came to 5 bases. In nucleotides, the CDR3 is TGTGCCAGCAGTTTAGCGCGGGATTCACCCCTCCACTTT. This sequence encodes CASSLARDSPLHF.

The chain joins TRBV20-1 to TRBJ2-4; TRBD1 might be the D (6 bases). V was trimmed by 6 bases and J by 5 bases, leaving 17 bases between them. From germline, CDR1 is DFQATT and CDR2 SNEGSKA (reference sequence). This CDR3 has 14 residues. The CDR3: CSATPGGLQNIQYF. CDR3 DNA: TGCAGTGCGACCCCTGGGGGCCTTCAAAACATTCAGTACTTC.

Of note for this clonotype: A much larger clone lies one base from this, so it may be a read error. This sequence joins TRBV2 and TRBJ2-7, with 11 nucleotides matching TRBD2. After removal of 6 bases from V and 5 bases from J, the junction contained 3 bases not matched to a gene. Germline values: CDR1 SNHLY, CDR2 FYNNEI. This CDR3 is built from 13 residues. In DNA, the CDR3 is TGTGCCAGCAGCACTAGCGGGGGCAACGAGCAGTACTTC. The encoded protein is CASSTSGGNEQYF.

This clonotype was seen repeatedly, ten times or more. This rearrangement joins TRBV24-1 to TRBJ2-5; TRBD2 is a possible D gene (6 bases). Trimming left V 9 bases short and J 0 bases short, with 10 bases between. The CDR3 is 13 residues long. Germline CDR1 is KGHDR and CDR2 is SFDVKD. In DNA form, the CDR3 reads TGTGCCACCCAACGCGGGAACCAAGAGACCCAGTACTTC. Translated, it gives CATQRGNQETQYF.

The chain recombines TRBV28 with TRBJ2-3; TRBD1 might be the D (5 bases). CDR3 length: 14 amino acids. The V end lost 2 bases, the J end lost 5 bases, and 11 bases lay between the germline ends. The germline CDR1 and CDR2 sequences are MDHEN and SYDVKM. In nucleotides, the CDR3 is TGTGCCAGCAGTTTAGCAGGGTGGATAGATACGCAGTATTTT. Amino acids: CASSLAGWIDTQYF. The variable domain in full, completed from reference TRBV28 and TRBJ2-3, reads DVKVTQSSRYLVKRTGEKVFLECVQDMDHENMFWYRQDPGLGLRLIYFSYDVKMKEKGDIPEGYSVSREKKERFSLILESASTNQTSMYLCASSLAGWIDTQYFGPGTRLTVL.

The table lists this clonotype with a few counts. The V call is TRBV28, the J call TRBJ2-1, with 9 bases aligning to TRBD2. This CDR3 contains 16 residues. Germline-derived CDR1 and CDR2 are MDHEN and SYDVKM. V lost 2 bases, J lost 8 bases, and 10 bases stayed unmatched. CDR3 bases: TGTGCCAGCAGTTTAGGTCTGGCGGGAGGGCCGTATGAGCAGTTCTTC. Translation gives CASSLGLAGGPYEQFF.

V gene TRBV5-6 combines with J gene TRBJ1-1, with D possibly matching TRBD1 (5 bases). In germline, CDR1 is SGHDT, CDR2 YYEEEE. The CDR3 runs 15 residues. Trimming cost V 2 bases and J 5 bases, with 16 bases left between them. Written as DNA, the CDR3 is TGTGCCAGCAGCTTACCCGGGACCCGTGGTACTGAAGCTTTCTTT. This gives the protein CASSLPGTRGTEAFF.

At least ten counts were recorded for this clonotype. This CDR3 reads CASSPLGRQSSYEQYF. DNA for the CDR3: TGTGCCAGCAGTCCCCTGGGTCGGCAGAGCTCCTACGAGCAGTACTTC. The gene calls are TRBV28 and TRBJ2-7; D remains ambiguous. Trimming took off 5 bases at V and 0 bases at J, with 17 bases between the two ends. Germline V gene lookup returns CDR1 MDHEN and CDR2 SYDVKM. The CDR3 extends over 16 amino acids.

V gene TRBV6-2 or TRBV6-3 combines with J gene TRBJ1-5; D gene unclear. This CDR3 contains 14 residues. The V gene lost 3 bases and the J gene lost 0 bases, with 6 bases spanning the gap. Germline V gene data show CDR1 as MNHEY and CDR2 as SVGEGT. CDR3 coding DNA: TGTGCCAGCAGTTATCTTGATAGCAATCAGCCCCAGCATTTT. It translates to CASSYLDSNQPQHF.

This clonotype was seen ten or more times. The V gene is TRBV7-2, the J gene TRBJ2-5, with D unresolved. CDR1 SGHTA and CDR2 FQGNSA come from the germline V gene. Trimming took 3 bases from V and 1 from J, leaving 3 bases between them. The CDR3 is 12 amino acids. The CDR3 DNA is TGTGCCAGCAGCTTTGCCCAAGAGACCCAGTACTTC. Encoded protein: CASSFAQETQYF.

This chain joins TRBV30 and TRBJ2-7; D is perhaps TRBD1 (6 bases). The CDR3 spans 11 residues. The V gene lost 4 bases and the J gene lost 3 bases, with 7 bases spanning the gap. The germline V gene encodes CDR1 GTSNPN and CDR2 SVGIG (reference sequence). The CDR3 DNA reads as TGTGCCTGGACCAGGGGCTACGAGCAGTACTTC. Encoded protein: CAWTRGYEQYF. Looking up the rest from reference TRBV30 and TRBJ2-7 gives the full variable domain: SQTIHQWPATLVQPVGSPLSLECTVEGTSNPNLYWYRQAAGRGLQLLFYSVGIGQISSEVPQNLSASRPQDRQFILSSKKLLLSDSGFYLCAWTRGYEQYFGPGTRLTVT.

This clonotype has more than one count but fewer than ten. The V gene is TRBV27, the J gene TRBJ2-1; D is ambiguous. The CDR3 spans 16 residues. V was trimmed by 5 bases and J by 6 bases, leaving 20 bases between them. Germline V gives CDR1 MNHEY, CDR2 SMNVEV (reference sequence). CDR3 nucleotides: TGTGCCAGCAGTGGATGGACGCAGACGACTCGCAATGAGCAGTTCTTC. Amino acids: CASSGWTQTTRNEQFF.